This entry lists 17 T cell receptor beta chains sequenced from one sample in a study of metastatic and nonmetastatic thyroid tumors. TCRdb redid the clone calls on the PCR reads using MiXCR. The profile shows tens of thousands of clones, 18% of them singletons. Before thyroid surgery, none of the patients had received any treatment. Sequenced sample: tumor tissue. These receptors were obtained from a female donor with papillary thyroid cancer or a benign thyroid nodule (not recorded which). Some clones in this sample may be carry-over from other donors' samples.

The chain employs TRBV5-4 and TRBJ2-3, with D possibly being TRBD2 (7 bases). CDR3 length: 14 residues. V lost 3 bases, J lost 8 bases, and 16 bases lay in between. CDR1 is SGHNT and CDR2 is YYREEE in the germline V gene (reference sequence). CDR3 coding DNA: TGTGCCAGCAGCTCAGGCGGGGGCTCAGGTACGCAGTATTTT. Its translation: CASSSGGGSGTQYF.

The gene calls are TRBV5-1 and TRBJ2-5; D may be TRBD1 (6 bases). The V gene's germline CDR1 is SGHRS and CDR2 YFSETQ. V lost 1 base, J lost 4 bases, and 20 bases lay in between. The CDR3 loop spans 17 amino acids. Here the CDR3 reads CASSLKYWTAVRETQYF. The CDR3 DNA sequence: TGCGCCAGCAGCTTGAAATATTGGACAGCAGTTCGAGAGACCCAGTACTTC.

This clone was found a few times. The V and J genes are TRBV27 and TRBJ1-2; maybe TRBD1 (5 bases). Trimming left V 5 bases short and J 3 bases short, with 13 bases between. Germline V gene data show CDR1 as MNHEY and CDR2 as SMNVEV (reference sequence). CDR3 length equals 14 residues. In DNA, the CDR3 is TGTGCCAGCAGTATGACAGCCACAGACTATGGCTACACCTTC. Its translation: CASSMTATDYGYTF.

The sample holds many counts of this clone. The chain joins TRBV20-1 to TRBJ2-7; 7 bases match TRBD2. V was clipped by 4 bases and J by 5 bases; unmatched bases: 14. Looked up from germline, CDR1 is DFQATT and CDR2 is SNEGSKA (reference sequence). This CDR3 comprises 15 residues. The CDR3 sequence is CSANPWEGFVDEQYF. The CDR3 bases are TGCAGTGCTAACCCATGGGAGGGGTTCGTTGACGAGCAGTACTTC.

The genes are TRBV6-2 or TRBV6-3 and TRBJ2-1; 7 bases map to TRBD2. The CDR3 runs 14 residues. In germline, CDR1 is MNHEY, CDR2 SVGEGT. Losses at the gene ends were 7 bases for V and 6 bases for J; bases not matched to a gene: 9. The CDR3 spells CASTIGGGGNEQFF. The CDR3 bases are TGTGCCAGCACCATAGGTGGGGGGGGCAATGAGCAGTTCTTC.

Ten or more counts support this clone. This sequence joins TRBV6-5 and TRBJ1-2, with D possibly matching TRBD1 (6 bases). CDR1 is MNHEY, CDR2 SVGAGI, per germline. The length of the CDR3 is 14 residues. Trimming removed 2 bases from V and 7 bases from J, with 14 bases in between. CDR3 DNA: TGTGCCAGCAGTTACGTTTCCACAGGGTTTGGCTACACCTTC. Its translation: CASSYVSTGFGYTF.

V gene TRBV10-2 combines with J gene TRBJ2-7; D is undetermined. V was shortened by 0 bases and J by 6 bases, with 9 bases between the two germline ends. The CDR3 runs 13 residues. CDR1 and CDR2 from the germline V gene are WSHSY and SAAADI. DNA for the CDR3: TGCGCCAGCAGTGAGTCGATGGGGATCGAGCAGTACTTC. This gives the protein CASSESMGIEQYF.

Ten or more counts support this clone. This could be a read error, since a much larger clone is one nucleotide away. This specimen includes other DNA sequences encoding the same CDR3. The rearrangement uses TRBV28 and TRBJ1-3; maybe TRBD1 (5 bases). The CDR3 consists of 14 residues. Germline CDR1 reads MDHEN; CDR2 reads SYDVKM. The CDR3 loop is CASSPAGPGNTTYF. The CDR3 nucleotides are TGTGCCAGCAGTCCAGCAGGGCCTGGAAACACCACATATTTT.

In its sample, this clone was seen a few times. The DNA for the CDR3 is TGTGCCAGCACCTACAGTGTTCCCTACAATGAGCAGTTCTTC. Residues: CASTYSVPYNEQFF. The chain carries TRBV6-1 and TRBJ2-1; D is uncertain. Germline V CDR1 and CDR2: MNHNS, SASEGT. The CDR3 has 14 amino acids. The germline V and J ends were trimmed by 7 bases and 2 bases, with 12 bases remaining between them.

With regard to this clone: This sequence may be a read error, since a much larger clone differs from it by one base. V is TRBV5-1 and J is TRBJ2-1, with TRBD2 matching over 11 bases. Trimming removed 3 bases from V and 9 bases from J; junction bases left unmatched: 14. The CDR3 loop spans 17 amino acids. Germline V gives CDR1 SGHRS, CDR2 YFSETQ. The chain's CDR3 is CASSSYVAGTSGAEQFF. The CDR3 DNA sequence: TGCGCCAGCAGCTCATACGTGGCCGGGACTAGCGGAGCTGAGCAGTTCTTC.

This clone was found a few times. The gene calls are TRBV27 and TRBJ2-7; 7 bases are a match to TRBD2. J gave up 6 bases and V 4 bases, and 6 bases lay outside the gene matches. Germline V CDR1 and CDR2: MNHEY, SMNVEV (reference sequence). The length of the CDR3 is 13 residues. The CDR3 is CASSYKREGEQYF. As DNA, the CDR3 is TGTGCCAGCAGTTATAAGCGGGAAGGCGAGCAGTACTTC.

The rearrangement joins TRBV18 to TRBJ2-5; 10 nucleotides match TRBD1. V gave up 3 bases and J gave up 5 bases; unmatched junction bases: 3. This CDR3 is 14 amino acids long. The V gene's germline CDR1 is KGHSH and CDR2 LQKENI. The CDR3 loop reads CASSPPDRGETQYF. CDR3 DNA: TGTGCCAGCTCACCTCCGGACAGGGGGGAGACCCAGTACTTC.

There are many counts of this clone. V usage is TRBV20-1 and J usage is TRBJ2-7, with D perhaps TRBD2 (5 bases). CDR3 length equals 15 residues. V gave up 5 bases and J gave up 2 bases, with 19 bases separating them. CDR1 is DFQATT and CDR2 is SNEGSKA in the germline V gene (reference sequence). The DNA for the CDR3 is TGCAGTGCTGAGGGCCCCCTGCGGCCAGCCTACGAGCAGTACTTC. This encodes CSAEGPLRPAYEQYF.

This clone was seen at least ten times. The rearrangement uses TRBV19 and TRBJ1-2; D gene uncertain. Germline V gene lookup returns CDR1 LNHDA and CDR2 SQIVND (reference sequence). Trimming removed 9 bases at V and 2 bases at J, with 10 bases between. This CDR3 is built from 12 residues. CDR3 region: CASITGNYGYTF. CDR3 DNA sequence: TGTGCCAGCATTACGGGAAACTATGGCTACACCTTC. Combining the CDR3 with reference TRBV19 and TRBJ1-2 gives the whole variable domain DGGITQSPKYLFRKEGQNVTLSCEQNLNHDAMYWYRQDPGQGLRLIYYSQIVNDFQKGDIAEGYSVSREKKESFPLTVTSAQKNPTAFYLCASITGNYGYTFGSGTRLTVV.

This clone has a count of ten or more. This chain joins TRBV28 and TRBJ2-4; the D gene is possibly TRBD2 (6 bases). Germline CDR1 MDHEN, CDR2 SYDVKM. The CDR3 is made up of 15 amino acids. V was cut by 5 bases and J by 1 base, with 12 bases left in between. CDR3 in amino acids: CASSPGVSAKNIQYF. CDR3 nucleotides: TGTGCCAGCAGTCCGGGAGTCTCGGCCAAAAACATTCAGTACTTC.

This clone was seen many times. V is TRBV7-9 and J is TRBJ2-6, with D possibly TRBD1 on 5 matching bases. V lost 2 bases and J 2 bases, leaving 7 bases between the germline ends. CDR1 SEHNR and CDR2 FQNEAQ come from the germline V gene (reference sequence). The CDR3 sequence is 15 residues long. Written as DNA, the CDR3 is TGTGCCAGCAGCTTACAGGGAACTGGGGCCAACGTCCTGACTTTC. This translates into CASSLQGTGANVLTF. Looking up the rest from reference TRBV7-9 and TRBJ2-6 gives the full variable domain: DTGVSQNPRHKITKRGQNVTFRCDPISEHNRLYWYRQTLGQGPEFLTYFQNEAQLEKSRLLSDRFSAERPKGSFSTLEIQRTEQGDSAMYLCASSLQGTGANVLTFGAGSRLTVL.

The chain uses TRBV19 and TRBJ1-3; the D gene is possibly TRBD1 (5 bases). This CDR3 has 16 residues. The germline gives CDR1 LNHDA, CDR2 SQIVND (reference sequence). The V end lost 7 bases, the J end lost 1 base, and 17 bases lay between the germline ends. The CDR3 DNA sequence: TGTGCCAGTATTGATGGGTACAGGCGTTCTGGAAACACCATATATTTT. Protein sequence: CASIDGYRRSGNTIYF. The full variable domain, with the rest looked up from reference TRBV19 and TRBJ1-3, is DGGITQSPKYLFRKEGQNVTLSCEQNLNHDAMYWYRQDPGQGLRLIYYSQIVNDFQKGDIAEGYSVSREKKESFPLTVTSAQKNPTAFYLCASIDGYRRSGNTIYFGEGSWLTVV.